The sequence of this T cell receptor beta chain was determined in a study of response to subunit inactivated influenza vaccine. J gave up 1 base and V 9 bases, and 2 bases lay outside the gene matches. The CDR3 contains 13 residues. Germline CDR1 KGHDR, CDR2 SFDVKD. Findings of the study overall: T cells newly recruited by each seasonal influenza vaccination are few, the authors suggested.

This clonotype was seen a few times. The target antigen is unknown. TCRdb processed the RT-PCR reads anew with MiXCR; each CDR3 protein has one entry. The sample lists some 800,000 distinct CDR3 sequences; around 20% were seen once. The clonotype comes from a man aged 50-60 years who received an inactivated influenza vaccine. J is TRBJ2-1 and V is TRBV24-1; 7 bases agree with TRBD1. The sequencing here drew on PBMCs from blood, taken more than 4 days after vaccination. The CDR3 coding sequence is TGTGCCACCGGGACAGCATCCTACAATGAGCAGTTCTTC. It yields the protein CATGTASYNEQFF.